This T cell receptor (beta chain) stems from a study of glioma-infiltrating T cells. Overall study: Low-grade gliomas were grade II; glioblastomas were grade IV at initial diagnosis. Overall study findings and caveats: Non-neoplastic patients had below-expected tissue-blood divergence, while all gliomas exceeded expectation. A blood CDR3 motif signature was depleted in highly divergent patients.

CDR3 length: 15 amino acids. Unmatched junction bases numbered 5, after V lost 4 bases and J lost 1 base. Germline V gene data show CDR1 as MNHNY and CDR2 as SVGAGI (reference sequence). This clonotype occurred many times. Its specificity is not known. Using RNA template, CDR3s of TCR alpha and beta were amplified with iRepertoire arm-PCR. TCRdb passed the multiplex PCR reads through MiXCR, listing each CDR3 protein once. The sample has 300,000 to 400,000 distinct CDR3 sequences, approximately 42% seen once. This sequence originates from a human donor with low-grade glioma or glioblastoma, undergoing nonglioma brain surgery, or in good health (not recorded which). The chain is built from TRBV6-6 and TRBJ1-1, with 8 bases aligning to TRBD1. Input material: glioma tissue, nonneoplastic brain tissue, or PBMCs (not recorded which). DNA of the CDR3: TGTGCCAGCAGTTCGACAGGGGCTAGGAACACTGAAGCTTTCTTT. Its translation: CASSSTGARNTEAFF.